The T cell receptor beta chain described here comes from a study of molecular identifiers for immune sequencing clone quantification. MiXCR, applied by TCRdb to the PCR reads, yields one record per CDR3 protein. The table includes about 330,000 distinct CDR3 sequences, roughly 24% detected once. Germline-derived CDR1 and CDR2 are MNHEY and SVGEGT. The CDR3 extends over 14 amino acids. Trimming left V 4 bases short and J 6 bases short, with 13 bases between. The sequence was obtained from a human donor in good health. Some libraries in this study had Jurkat cell RNA spiked in. The chain couples TRBV6-2 or TRBV6-3 to TRBJ1-5, with a possible D match to TRBD1 (5 bases). The sequenced sample consisted of naive CD8+ T cells from blood, with Jurkat cell RNA spiked in. Described subset: FACS-sorted CD8+CD4-CCR7+CD45RA+ naive T cells. CDR3 region: CASSSRIGVQPQHF. The CDR3 DNA reads as TGTGCCAGCAGTTCCCGCATAGGGGTTCAGCCCCAGCATTTT.